This T cell receptor beta chain was profiled in a study of cytomegalovirus exposure and HLA in healthy donors. The wider study: The study's early data release held roughly 90 million unique TCRs from HLA-typed donors.

V gave up 1 base and J gave up 9 bases, with 9 bases separating them. Germline V gene sequence: CDR1 MRHNA, CDR2 SNTAGT. CDR3 size: 12 residues. Primers: 60 Vbeta forward and 13 Jbeta reverse. Some clones are missing from TCRdb's copy, which holds only in-frame ones; the method was immunoSEQ multiplex PCR. The sample yields 100,000 to 150,000 clones, around three quarters seen once. With respect to this clone: Its specificity is not known.

Broader study findings: The study recorded over 150 TCR beta chains that were cytomegalovirus-associated.

The V gene is TRBV6-4, the J gene TRBJ1-2; D unresolved. This clonotype was sampled from a woman aged 60-75 years in good health and CMV-seropositive. Sequencing was performed on PBMCs. The CDR3: CASSDLASRYTF. The CDR3 coding sequence is TGTGCCAGCAGTGACTTAGCCTCCCGCTACACCTTC.